This T cell receptor beta chain stems from a study of T cell responses to AZD1222 COVID-19 vaccine. Generated by immunoSEQ multiplex PCR, the TCRdb table keeps only in-frame clones and is missing some. The profile shows under 150,000 clones, about 91% of them singletons. Germline CDR1 is MNHEY and CDR2 is SVGAGI. This CDR3 has 11 residues. Trimming stripped 6 bases from V and 8 bases from J, with 8 bases between. V gene TRBV6-5 combines with J gene TRBJ2-1; tentative D call: TRBD2 (6 bases). This material consisted of peripheral blood, taken 28 days after the second AZD1222 dose. This receptor was obtained from an adult who received the AZD1222 COVID-19 vaccine. This chain's CDR3 is CASSGSYEQFF. Here the CDR3 DNA reads TGTGCCAGCAGCGGGAGCTATGAGCAGTTCTTC.